This TCR beta chain was captured by sequencing in a study of blood T cell repertoires in COVID-19. About the study: The United States, Italy and Spain provided the acute and convalescent COVID-19 samples. PBMCs, B-cell-depleted T cells, or T cells were the source of the cDNA or gDNA that made up the material.

CDR3 size: 15 residues. V lost 3 bases to trimming and J lost 2 bases; unmatched junction nucleotides: 5. Germline CDR1 reads MNHNS; CDR2 reads SASEGT. Methods used by the authors: Estimated nucleated cell counts came from reference gene primer amplification. Using immunoSEQ multiplex PCR, the repertoire was profiled, and TCRdb retains in-frame clones only, with some absent. V and J calls plus clone size are reproduced from that table; the DNA served to infer D and trimming. The sample carries about 160,000 clones, approximately 82% recorded once. The origin of this receptor is a woman aged 80 or older with acute or convalescent COVID-19. The sequenced material came from peripheral blood. The chain joins TRBV6-1 to TRBJ2-7; 9 positions match TRBD2. The CDR3 loop reads CASSDRLAVTYEQYF. CDR3 in DNA: TGTGCCAGCAGTGACCGACTAGCGGTAACCTACGAGCAGTACTTC.